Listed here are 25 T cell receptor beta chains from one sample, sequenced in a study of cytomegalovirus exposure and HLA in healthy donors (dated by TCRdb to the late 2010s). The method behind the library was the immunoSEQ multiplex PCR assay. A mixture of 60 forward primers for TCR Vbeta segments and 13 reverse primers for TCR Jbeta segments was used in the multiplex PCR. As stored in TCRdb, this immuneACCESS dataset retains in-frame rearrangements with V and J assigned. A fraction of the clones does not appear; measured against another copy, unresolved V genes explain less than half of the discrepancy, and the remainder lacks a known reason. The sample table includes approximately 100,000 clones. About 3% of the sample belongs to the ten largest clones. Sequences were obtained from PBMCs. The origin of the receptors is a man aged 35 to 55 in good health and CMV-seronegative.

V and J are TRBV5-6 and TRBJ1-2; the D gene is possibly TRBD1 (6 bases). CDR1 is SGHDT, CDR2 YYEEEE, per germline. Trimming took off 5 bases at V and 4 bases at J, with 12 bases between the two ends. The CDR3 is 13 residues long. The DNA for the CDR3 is TGTGCCAGCAGGAACCAGGGGCCCTATGGCTACACCTTC. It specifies CASRNQGPYGYTF.

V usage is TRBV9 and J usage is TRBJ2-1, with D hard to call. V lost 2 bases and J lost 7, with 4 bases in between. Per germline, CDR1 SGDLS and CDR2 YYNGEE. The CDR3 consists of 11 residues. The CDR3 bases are TGTGCCAGCAGCGTGGAGAATGAGCAGTTCTTC. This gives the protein CASSVENEQFF.

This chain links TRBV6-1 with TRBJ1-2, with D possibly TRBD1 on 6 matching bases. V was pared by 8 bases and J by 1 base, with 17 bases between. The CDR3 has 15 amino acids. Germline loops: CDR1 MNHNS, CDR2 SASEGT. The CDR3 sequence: CASGSRGLSNYGYTF. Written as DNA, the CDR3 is TGTGCCAGCGGGAGCAGGGGTTTAAGTAACTATGGCTACACCTTC.

CDR3 residues: CASSLESSKGRGYTF. The CDR3 DNA is TGCGCCAGCAGCTTGGAATCAAGCAAGGGGCGGGGCTACACCTTC. This chain joins TRBV5-1 and TRBJ1-2; TRBD1 is a possible D gene (5 bases). The V end was cut by 0 bases, the J end by 8 bases, with 17 bases between. The length of the CDR3 is 15 residues. CDR1 and CDR2 (germline): SGHRS, YFSETQ.

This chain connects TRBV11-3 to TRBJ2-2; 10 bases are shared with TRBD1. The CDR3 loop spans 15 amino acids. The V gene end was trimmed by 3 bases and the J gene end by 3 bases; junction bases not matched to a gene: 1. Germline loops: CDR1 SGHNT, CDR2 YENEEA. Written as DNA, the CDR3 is TGTGCCAGCAGCTTGGGGACAGGGGACACCGGGGAGCTGTTTTTT. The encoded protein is CASSLGTGDTGELFF.

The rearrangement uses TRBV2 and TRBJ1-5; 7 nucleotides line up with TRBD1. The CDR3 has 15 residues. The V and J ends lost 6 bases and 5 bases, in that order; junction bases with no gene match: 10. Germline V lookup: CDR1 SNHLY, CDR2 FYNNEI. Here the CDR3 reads CASREDRFSDQPQHF. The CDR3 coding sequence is TGTGCCAGCAGGGAGGACAGGTTTAGTGATCAGCCCCAGCATTTT.

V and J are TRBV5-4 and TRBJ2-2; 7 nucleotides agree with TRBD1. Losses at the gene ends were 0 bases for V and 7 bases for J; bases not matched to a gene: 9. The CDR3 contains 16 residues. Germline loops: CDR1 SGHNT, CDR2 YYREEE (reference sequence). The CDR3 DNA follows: TGTGCCAGCAGCTTGGCTCCTACAGGGGCTGTCGGGGAGCTGTTTTTT. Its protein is CASSLAPTGAVGELFF. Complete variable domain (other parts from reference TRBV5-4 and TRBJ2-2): ETGVTQSPTHLIKTRGQQVTLRCSSQSGHNTVSWYQQALGQGPQFIFQYYREEENGRGNFPPRFSGLQFPNYSSELNVNALELDDSALYLCASSLAPTGAVGELFFGEGSRLTVL.

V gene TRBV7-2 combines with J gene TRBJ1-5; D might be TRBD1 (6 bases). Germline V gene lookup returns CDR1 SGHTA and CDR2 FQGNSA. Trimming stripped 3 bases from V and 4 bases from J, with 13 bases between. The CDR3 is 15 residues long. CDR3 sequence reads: CASSFGQTWNQPQHF. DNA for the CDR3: TGTGCCAGCAGCTTCGGACAGACCTGGAATCAGCCCCAGCATTTT. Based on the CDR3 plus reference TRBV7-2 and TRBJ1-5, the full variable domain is GAGVSQSPSNKVTEKGKDVELRCDPISGHTALYWYRQSLGQGLEFLIYFQGNSAPDKSGLPSDRFSAERTGGSVSTLTIQRTQQEDSAVYLCASSFGQTWNQPQHFGDGTRLSIL.

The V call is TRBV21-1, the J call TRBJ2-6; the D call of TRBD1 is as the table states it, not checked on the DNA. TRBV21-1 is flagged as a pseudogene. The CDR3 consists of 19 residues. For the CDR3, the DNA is TGTGCCAGCAGCAAACCCAGGGGACAGGGGTTTTTGGGGGCCAACGTCCTGACTTTC. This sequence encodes CASSKPRGQGFLGANVLTF.

CDR3 sequence: CATSRDPGRGFF. The CDR3 region has the DNA TGTGCCACCAGCAGAGACCCGGGGAGAGGGTTCTTT. The chain carries TRBV15 and TRBJ1-1, with D uncertain. The CDR3 has 12 amino acids. V lost 0 bases, J lost 14 bases, and 13 bases lay in between. Germline V gene sequence: CDR1 LNHNV, CDR2 YYDKDF (reference sequence).

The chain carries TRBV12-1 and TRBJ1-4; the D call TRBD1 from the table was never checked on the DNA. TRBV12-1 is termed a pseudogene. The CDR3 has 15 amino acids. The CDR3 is CASKSHDRANEKLFF. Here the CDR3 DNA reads TGTGCCAGCAAATCTCACGACAGGGCTAATGAAAAACTGTTTTTT.

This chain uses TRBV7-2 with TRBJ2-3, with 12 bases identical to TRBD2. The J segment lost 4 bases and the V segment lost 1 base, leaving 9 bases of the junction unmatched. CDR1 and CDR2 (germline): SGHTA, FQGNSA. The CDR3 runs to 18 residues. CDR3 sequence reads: CASSLVPLAGGRADTQYF. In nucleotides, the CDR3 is TGTGCCAGCAGCTTAGTGCCGCTAGCGGGAGGGCGGGCAGATACGCAGTATTTT.

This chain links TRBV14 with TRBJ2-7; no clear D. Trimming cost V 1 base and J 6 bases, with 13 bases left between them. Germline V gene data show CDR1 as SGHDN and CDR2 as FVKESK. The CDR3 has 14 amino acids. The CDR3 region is CASSQGLRVVEQYF. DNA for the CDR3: TGTGCCAGCAGCCAAGGATTACGGGTTGTCGAGCAGTACTTC.

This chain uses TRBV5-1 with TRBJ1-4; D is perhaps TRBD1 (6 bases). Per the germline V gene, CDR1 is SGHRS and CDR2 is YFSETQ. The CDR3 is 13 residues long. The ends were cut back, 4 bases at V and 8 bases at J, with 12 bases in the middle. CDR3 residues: CASSVRGFEKLFF. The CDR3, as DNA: TGCGCCAGCAGCGTCAGGGGCTTCGAAAAACTGTTTTTT.

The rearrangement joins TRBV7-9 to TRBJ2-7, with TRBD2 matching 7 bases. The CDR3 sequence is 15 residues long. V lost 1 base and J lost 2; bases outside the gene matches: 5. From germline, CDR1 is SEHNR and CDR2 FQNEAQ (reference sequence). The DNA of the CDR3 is TGTGCCAGCAGCTTAGGTGGCGGGAGTACCTACGAGCAGTACTTC. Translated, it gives CASSLGGGSTYEQYF.

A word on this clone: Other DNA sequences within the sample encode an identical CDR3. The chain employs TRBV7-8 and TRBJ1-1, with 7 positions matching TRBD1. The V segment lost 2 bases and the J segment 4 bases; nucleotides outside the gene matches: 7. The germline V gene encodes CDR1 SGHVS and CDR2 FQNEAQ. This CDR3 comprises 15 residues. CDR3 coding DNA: TGTGCCAGCAGCTTACGAGGGGGCGCAGGCACTGAAGCTTTCTTT. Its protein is CASSLRGGAGTEAFF.

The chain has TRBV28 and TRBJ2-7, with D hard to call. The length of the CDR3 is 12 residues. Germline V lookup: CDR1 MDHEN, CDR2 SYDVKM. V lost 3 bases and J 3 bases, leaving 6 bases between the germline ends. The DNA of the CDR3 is TGTGCCAGCAGTTTTCCGGGCTACGAGCAGTACTTC. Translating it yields CASSFPGYEQYF. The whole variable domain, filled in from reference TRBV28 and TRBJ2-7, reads DVKVTQSSRYLVKRTGEKVFLECVQDMDHENMFWYRQDPGLGLRLIYFSYDVKMKEKGDIPEGYSVSREKKERFSLILESASTNQTSMYLCASSFPGYEQYFGPGTRLTVT.

The CDR3 protein is CASSSGTSGRGEYNEQFF. CDR3 bases: TGTGCCAGCAGTTCCGGGACTAGCGGGAGGGGCGAATACAATGAGCAGTTCTTC. The genes are TRBV27 and TRBJ2-1, with 16 nucleotides matching TRBD2. This CDR3 has 18 amino acids. J was trimmed by 4 bases and V by 4 bases; bases with no gene match: 7. CDR1 and CDR2 from the germline V gene are MNHEY and SMNVEV (reference sequence).

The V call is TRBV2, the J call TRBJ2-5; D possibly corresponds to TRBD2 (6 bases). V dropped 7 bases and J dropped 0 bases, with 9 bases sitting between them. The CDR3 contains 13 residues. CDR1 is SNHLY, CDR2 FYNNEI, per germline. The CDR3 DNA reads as TGTGCCAGCACCCGGGACTACCAAGAGACCCAGTACTTC. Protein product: CASTRDYQETQYF.

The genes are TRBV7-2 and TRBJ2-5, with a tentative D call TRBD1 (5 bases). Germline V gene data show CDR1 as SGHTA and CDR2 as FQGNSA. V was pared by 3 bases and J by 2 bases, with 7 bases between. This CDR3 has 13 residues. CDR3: CASSLTVQETQYF. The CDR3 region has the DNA TGTGCCAGCAGCTTGACAGTACAAGAGACCCAGTACTTC.

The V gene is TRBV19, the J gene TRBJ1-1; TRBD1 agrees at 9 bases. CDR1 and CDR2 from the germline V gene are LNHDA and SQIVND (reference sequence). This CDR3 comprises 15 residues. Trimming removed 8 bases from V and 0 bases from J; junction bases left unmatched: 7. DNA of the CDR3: TGTGCCAGTGGTCCGGGACAGGGTCTGAACACTGAAGCTTTCTTT. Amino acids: CASGPGQGLNTEAFF.

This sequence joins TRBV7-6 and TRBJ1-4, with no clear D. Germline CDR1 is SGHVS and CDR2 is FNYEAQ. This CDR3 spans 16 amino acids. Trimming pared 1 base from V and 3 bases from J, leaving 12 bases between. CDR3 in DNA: TGTGCCAGCAGCTTAGTGTGGCAGGCAGCTAATGAAAAACTGTTTTTT. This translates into CASSLVWQAANEKLFF.

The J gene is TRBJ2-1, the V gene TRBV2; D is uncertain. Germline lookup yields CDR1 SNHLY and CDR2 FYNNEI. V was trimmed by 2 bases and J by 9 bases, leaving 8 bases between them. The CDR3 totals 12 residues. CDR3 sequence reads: CASSEQEAEQFF. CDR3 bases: TGTGCCAGCAGTGAACAAGAGGCTGAGCAGTTCTTC.

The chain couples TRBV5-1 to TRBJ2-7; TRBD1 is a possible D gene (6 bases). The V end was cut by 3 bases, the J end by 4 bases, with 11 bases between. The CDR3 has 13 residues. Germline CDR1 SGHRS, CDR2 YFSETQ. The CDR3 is CASSSSQGYEQYF. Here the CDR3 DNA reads TGCGCCAGCAGCTCATCACAGGGTTACGAGCAGTACTTC.

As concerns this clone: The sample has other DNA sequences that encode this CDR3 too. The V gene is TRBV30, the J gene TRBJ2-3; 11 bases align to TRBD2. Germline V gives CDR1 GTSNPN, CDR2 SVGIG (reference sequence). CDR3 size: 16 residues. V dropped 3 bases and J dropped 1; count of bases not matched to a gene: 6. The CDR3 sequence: CAWSVGTSGRTDTQYF. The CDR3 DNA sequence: TGTGCCTGGAGCGTAGGGACTAGCGGACGCACAGATACGCAGTATTTT.